The source of this TCR beta chain is a study of blood T cell repertoires in COVID-19. TCRdb's copy holds only in-frame clones and misses some; the assay was immunoSEQ multiplex PCR. The table has approximately 300,000 clones, 90% seen once. Germline CDR1 SGHNT, CDR2 YYREEE (reference sequence). Between the trimmed V and J ends, which lost 5 bases and 0 bases, there was a span of 18 bases. The CDR3 has 17 amino acids. The chain has TRBV5-4 and TRBJ1-3; possibly TRBD1 for D (6 bases). The sample consisted of PBMCs or T cells enriched from blood (not recorded which). This clonotype originated in a woman in her twenties or thirties who had been exposed to COVID-19. The CDR3 is CASSRRGAGYSGNTIYF. CDR3 bases: TGTGCCAGCAGTCGCAGGGGTGCGGGTTACTCTGGAAACACCATATATTTT.